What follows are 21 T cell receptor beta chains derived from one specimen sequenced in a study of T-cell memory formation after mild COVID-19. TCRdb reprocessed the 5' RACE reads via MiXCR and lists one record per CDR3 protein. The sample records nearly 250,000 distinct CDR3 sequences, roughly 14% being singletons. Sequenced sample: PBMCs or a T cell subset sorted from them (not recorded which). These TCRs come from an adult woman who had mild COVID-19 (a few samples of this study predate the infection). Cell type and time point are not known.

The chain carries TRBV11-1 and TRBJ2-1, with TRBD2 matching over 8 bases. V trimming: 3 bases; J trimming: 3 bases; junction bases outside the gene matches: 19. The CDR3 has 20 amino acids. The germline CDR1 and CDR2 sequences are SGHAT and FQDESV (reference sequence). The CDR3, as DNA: TGTGCCAGCAGCTTTTCTGGGGGTCGGTTAGCGGGAAGACACTACAATGAGCAGTTCTTC. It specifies CASSFSGGRLAGRHYNEQFF.

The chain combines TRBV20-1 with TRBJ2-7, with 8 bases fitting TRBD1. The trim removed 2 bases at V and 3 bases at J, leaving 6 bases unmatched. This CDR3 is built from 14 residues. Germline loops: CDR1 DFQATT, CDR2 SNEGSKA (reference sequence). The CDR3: CSARPRTGNYEQYF. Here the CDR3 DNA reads TGCAGTGCTAGACCGAGGACAGGGAACTACGAGCAGTACTTC.

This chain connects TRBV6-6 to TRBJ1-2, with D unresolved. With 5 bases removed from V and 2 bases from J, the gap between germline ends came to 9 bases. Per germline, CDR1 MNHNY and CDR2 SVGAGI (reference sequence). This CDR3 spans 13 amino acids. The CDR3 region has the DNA TGTGCCAGCAGTCTAGCAGAGAACTATGGCTACACCTTC. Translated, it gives CASSLAENYGYTF.

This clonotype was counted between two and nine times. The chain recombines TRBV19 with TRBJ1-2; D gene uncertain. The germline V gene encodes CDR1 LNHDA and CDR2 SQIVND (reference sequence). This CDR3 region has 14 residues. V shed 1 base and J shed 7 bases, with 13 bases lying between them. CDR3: CASSIVDGVSGYTF. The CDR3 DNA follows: TGTGCCAGTAGTATAGTGGACGGGGTTTCTGGCTACACCTTC.

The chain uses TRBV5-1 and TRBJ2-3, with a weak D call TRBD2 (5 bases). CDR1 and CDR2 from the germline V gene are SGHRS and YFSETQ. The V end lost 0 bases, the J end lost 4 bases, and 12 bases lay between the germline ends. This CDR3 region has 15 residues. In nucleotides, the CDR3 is TGCGCCAGCAGCTTGGCCCGGGGATCTGCAGATACGCAGTATTTT. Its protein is CASSLARGSADTQYF.

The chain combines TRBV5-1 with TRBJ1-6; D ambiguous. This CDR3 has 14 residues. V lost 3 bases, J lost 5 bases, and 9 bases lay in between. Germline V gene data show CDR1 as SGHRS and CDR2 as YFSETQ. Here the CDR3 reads CASSSGLDNSPLHF. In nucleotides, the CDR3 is TGCGCCAGCAGCTCAGGACTTGATAATTCACCCCTCCACTTT. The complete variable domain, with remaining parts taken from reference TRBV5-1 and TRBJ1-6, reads KAGVTQTPRYLIKTRGQQVTLSCSPISGHRSVSWYQQTPGQGLQFLFEYFSETQRNKGNFPGRFSGRQFSNSRSEMNVSTLELGDSALYLCASSSGLDNSPLHFGNGTRLTVT.

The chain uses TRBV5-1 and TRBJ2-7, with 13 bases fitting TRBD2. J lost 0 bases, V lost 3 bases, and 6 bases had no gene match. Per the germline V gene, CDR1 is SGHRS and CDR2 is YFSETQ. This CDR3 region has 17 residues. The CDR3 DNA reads TGCGCCAGCAGCTCAGGACTAGCGGGAGTCACCTCCTACGAGCAGTACTTC. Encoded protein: CASSSGLAGVTSYEQYF. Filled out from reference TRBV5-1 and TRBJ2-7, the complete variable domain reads KAGVTQTPRYLIKTRGQQVTLSCSPISGHRSVSWYQQTPGQGLQFLFEYFSETQRNKGNFPGRFSGRQFSNSRSEMNVSTLELGDSALYLCASSSGLAGVTSYEQYFGPGTRLTVT.

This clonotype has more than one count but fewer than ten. The CDR3 sequence is CASTPRQGYNEQFF. CDR3 nucleotide sequence: TGTGCCAGCACTCCGCGTCAGGGGTACAATGAGCAGTTCTTC. The chain joins TRBV6-5 to TRBJ2-1; possibly TRBD1 for D (6 bases). The CDR3 totals 14 residues. V lost 7 bases, J lost 4 bases, and 14 bases lay in between. Germline assignment: CDR1 MNHEY and CDR2 SVGAGI.

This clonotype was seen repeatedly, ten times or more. Here the CDR3 DNA reads TGTGCCAGCAGCTTAGCTCCTACCAGCACAGATACGCAGTATTTT. Its protein product is CASSLAPTSTDTQYF. The rearrangement links TRBV7-9 to TRBJ2-3; D is ambiguous. CDR3 length: 15 amino acids. CDR1 is SEHNR and CDR2 is FQNEAQ in the germline V gene (reference sequence). Trimming removed 0 bases from V and 0 bases from J, with 7 bases in between.

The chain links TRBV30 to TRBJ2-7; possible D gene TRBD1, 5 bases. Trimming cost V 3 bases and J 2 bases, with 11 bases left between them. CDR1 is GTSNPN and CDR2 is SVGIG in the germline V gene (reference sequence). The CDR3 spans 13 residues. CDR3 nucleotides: TGTGCCTGGAGAGTTCCAGGGACCTACGAGCAGTACTTC. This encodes CAWRVPGTYEQYF. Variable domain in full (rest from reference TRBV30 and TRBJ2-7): SQTIHQWPATLVQPVGSPLSLECTVEGTSNPNLYWYRQAAGRGLQLLFYSVGIGQISSEVPQNLSASRPQDRQFILSSKKLLLSDSGFYLCAWRVPGTYEQYFGPGTRLTVT.

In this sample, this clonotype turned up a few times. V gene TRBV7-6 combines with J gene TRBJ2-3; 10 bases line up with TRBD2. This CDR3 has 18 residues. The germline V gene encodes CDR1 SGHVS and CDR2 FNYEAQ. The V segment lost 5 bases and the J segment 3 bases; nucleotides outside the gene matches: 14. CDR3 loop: CASSPLEGAGGPTDTQYF. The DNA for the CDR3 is TGTGCCAGCAGCCCCCTGGAGGGAGCGGGGGGGCCGACAGATACGCAGTATTTT.

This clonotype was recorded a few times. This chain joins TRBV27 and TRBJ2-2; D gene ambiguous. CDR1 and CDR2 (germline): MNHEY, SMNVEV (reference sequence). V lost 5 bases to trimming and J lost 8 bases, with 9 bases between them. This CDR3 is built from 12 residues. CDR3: CASSRYMGELFF. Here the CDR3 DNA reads TGTGCCAGCAGTCGCTATATGGGGGAGCTGTTTTTT.

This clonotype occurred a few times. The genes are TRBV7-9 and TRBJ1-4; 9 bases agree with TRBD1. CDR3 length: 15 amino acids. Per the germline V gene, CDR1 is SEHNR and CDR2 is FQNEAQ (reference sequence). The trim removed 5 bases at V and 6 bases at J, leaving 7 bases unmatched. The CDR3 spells CASSRTGGIDEKLFF. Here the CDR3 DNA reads TGTGCCAGCAGCCGAACAGGGGGCATTGATGAAAAACTGTTTTTT.

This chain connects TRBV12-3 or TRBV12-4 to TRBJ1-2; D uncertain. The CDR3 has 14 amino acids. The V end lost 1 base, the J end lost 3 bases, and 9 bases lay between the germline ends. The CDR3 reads CASSLGVGYYGYTF. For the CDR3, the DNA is TGTGCCAGCAGTTTAGGGGTGGGATACTATGGCTACACCTTC.

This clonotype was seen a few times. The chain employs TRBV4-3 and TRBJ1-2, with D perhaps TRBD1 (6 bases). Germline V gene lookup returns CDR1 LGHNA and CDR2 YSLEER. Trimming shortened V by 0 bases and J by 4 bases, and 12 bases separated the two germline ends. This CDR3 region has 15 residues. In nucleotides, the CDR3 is TGCGCCAGCAGCCAAGAATGGACAGTCCCCTATGGCTACACCTTC. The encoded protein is CASSQEWTVPYGYTF.

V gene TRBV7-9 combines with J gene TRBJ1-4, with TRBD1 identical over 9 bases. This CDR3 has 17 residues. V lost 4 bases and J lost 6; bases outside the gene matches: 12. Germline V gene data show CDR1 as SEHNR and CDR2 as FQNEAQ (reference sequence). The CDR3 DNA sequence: TGTGCCAGCAGCTCCCGGGACAGGGACGGGGATCATGAAAAACTGTTTTTT. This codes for CASSSRDRDGDHEKLFF.

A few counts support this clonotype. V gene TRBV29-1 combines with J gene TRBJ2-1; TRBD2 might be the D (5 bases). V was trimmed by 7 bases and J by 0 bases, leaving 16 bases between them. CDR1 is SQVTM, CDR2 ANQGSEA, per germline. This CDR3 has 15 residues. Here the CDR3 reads CSAKTIYRSYNEQFF. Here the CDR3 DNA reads TGCAGCGCCAAGACTATCTACCGCTCCTACAATGAGCAGTTCTTC.

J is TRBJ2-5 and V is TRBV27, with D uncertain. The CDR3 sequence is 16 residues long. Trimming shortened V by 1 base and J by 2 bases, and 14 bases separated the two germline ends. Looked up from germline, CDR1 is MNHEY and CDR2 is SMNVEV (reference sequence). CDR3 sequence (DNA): TGTGCCAGCAGTTTATTAGGCGCGGCAGAACAAGAGACCCAGTACTTC. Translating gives CASSLLGAAEQETQYF.

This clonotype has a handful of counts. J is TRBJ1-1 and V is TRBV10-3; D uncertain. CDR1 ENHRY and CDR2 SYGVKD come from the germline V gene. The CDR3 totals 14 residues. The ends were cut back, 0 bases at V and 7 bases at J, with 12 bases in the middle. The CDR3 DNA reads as TGTGCCATCAGTGAGTCCGATACGACGGATGAAGCTTTCTTT. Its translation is CAISESDTTDEAFF.

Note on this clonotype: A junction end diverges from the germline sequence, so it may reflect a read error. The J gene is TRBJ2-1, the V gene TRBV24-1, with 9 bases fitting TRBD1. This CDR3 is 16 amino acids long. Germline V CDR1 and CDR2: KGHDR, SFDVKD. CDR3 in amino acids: CATNDLGQGPYNEQFF. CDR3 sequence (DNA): TGTGCCACCAATGATTTGGGACAGGGCCCCTACAATGAGCAGTTCTTC.

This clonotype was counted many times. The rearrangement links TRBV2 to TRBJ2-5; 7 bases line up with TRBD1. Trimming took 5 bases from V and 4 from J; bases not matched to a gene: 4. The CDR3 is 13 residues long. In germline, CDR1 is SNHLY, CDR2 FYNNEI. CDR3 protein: CASSRQGRETQYF. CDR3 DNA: TGTGCCAGCAGTCGACAGGGAAGAGAGACCCAGTACTTC.